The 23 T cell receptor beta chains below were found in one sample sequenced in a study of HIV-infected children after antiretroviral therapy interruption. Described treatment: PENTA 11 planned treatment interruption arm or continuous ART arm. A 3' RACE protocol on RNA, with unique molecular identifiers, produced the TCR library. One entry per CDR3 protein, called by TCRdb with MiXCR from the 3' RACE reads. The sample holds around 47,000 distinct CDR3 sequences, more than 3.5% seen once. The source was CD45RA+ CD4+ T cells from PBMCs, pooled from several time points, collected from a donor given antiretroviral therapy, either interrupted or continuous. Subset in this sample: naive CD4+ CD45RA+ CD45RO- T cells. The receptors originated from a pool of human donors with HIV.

The CDR3 bases are TGCGCCAGCAGCTTGAAAGAGAACACTGAAGCTTTCTTT. Amino acids: CASSLKENTEAFF. The V and J genes are TRBV5-1 and TRBJ1-1; D unclear. Germline CDR1 is SGHRS and CDR2 is YFSETQ. V dropped 1 base and J dropped 1 base, with 5 bases sitting between them. This CDR3 region has 13 residues.

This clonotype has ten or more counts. The CDR3 DNA reads as TGTGCCAGCTGGGGGGGGCAGGGAGATACGCAGTATTTT. Its translation is CASWGGQGDTQYF. The rearrangement joins TRBV28 to TRBJ2-3, with a weak D call TRBD2 (7 bases). CDR1 is MDHEN and CDR2 is SYDVKM in the germline V gene. This CDR3 comprises 13 residues. V lost 8 bases, J lost 5 bases, and 14 bases lay in between. Combining the CDR3 with reference TRBV28 and TRBJ2-3 gives the whole variable domain DVKVTQSSRYLVKRTGEKVFLECVQDMDHENMFWYRQDPGLGLRLIYFSYDVKMKEKGDIPEGYSVSREKKERFSLILESASTNQTSMYLCASWGGQGDTQYFGPGTRLTVL.

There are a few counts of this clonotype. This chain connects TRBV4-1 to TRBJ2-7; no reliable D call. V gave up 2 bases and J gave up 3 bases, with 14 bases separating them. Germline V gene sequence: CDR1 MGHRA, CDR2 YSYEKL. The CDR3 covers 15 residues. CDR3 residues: CASSQQYGQIYEQYF. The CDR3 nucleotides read TGCGCCAGCAGCCAACAGTATGGGCAGATCTACGAGCAGTACTTC.

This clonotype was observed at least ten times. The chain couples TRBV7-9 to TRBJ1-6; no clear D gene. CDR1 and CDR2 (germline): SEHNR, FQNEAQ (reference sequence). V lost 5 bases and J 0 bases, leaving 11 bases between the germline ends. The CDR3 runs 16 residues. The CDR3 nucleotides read TGTGCCAGCAGCCCTATGGGTAGCTCCTATAATTCACCCCTCCACTTT. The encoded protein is CASSPMGSSYNSPLHF.

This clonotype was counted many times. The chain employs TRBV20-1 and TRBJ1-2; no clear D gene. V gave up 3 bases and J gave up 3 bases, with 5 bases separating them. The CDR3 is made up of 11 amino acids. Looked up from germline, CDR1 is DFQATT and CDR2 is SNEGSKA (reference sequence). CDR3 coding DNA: TGCAGTGCTAGGTCCGACTATGGCTACACCTTC. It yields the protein CSARSDYGYTF.

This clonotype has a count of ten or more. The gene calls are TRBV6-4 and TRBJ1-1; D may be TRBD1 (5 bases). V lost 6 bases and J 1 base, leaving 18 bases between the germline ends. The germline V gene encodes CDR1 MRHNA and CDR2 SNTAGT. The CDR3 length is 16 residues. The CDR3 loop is CASRSRPSGPNTEAFF. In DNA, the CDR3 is TGTGCCAGCAGAAGTCGGCCATCAGGGCCGAACACTGAAGCTTTCTTT.

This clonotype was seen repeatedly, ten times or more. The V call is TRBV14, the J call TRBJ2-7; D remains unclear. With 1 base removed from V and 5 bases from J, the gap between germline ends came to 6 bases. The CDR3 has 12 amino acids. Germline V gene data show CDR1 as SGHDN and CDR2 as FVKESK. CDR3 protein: CASSQADHEQYF. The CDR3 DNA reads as TGTGCCAGCAGCCAAGCTGACCACGAGCAGTACTTC.

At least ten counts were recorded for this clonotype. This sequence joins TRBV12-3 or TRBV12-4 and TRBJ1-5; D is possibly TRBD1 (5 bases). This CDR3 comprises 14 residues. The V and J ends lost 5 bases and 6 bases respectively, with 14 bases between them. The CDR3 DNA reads TGTGCCAGCAGTCCCTGGGGGGAGAGTCAGCCCCAGCATTTT. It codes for CASSPWGESQPQHF.

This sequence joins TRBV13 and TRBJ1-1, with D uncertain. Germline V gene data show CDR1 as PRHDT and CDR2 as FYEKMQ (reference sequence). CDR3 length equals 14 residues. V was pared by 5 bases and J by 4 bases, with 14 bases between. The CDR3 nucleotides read TGTGCCAGCAGCGGACCTTCCGTCTCCACTGAAGCTTTCTTT. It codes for CASSGPSVSTEAFF.

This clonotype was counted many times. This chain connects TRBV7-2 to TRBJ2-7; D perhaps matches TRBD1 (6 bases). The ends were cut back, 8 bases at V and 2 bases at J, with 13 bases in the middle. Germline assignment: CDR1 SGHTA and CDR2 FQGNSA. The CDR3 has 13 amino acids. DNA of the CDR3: TGTGCCAGCCGGTTGACAGGCGCCTACGAGCAGTACTTC. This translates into CASRLTGAYEQYF.

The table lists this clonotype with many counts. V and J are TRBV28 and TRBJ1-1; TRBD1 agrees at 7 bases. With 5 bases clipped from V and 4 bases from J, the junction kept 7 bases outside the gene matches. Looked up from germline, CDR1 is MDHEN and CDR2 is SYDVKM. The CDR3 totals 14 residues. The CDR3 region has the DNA TGTGCCAGCAGTGGGAGACAGGGTAGCACTGAAGCTTTCTTT. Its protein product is CASSGRQGSTEAFF.

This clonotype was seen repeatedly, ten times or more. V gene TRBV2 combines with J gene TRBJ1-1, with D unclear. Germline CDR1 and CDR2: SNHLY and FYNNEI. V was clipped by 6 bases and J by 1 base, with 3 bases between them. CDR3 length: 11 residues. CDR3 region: CASRKNTEAFF. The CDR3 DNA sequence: TGTGCCAGCAGGAAGAACACTGAAGCTTTCTTT. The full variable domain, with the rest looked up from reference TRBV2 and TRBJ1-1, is EPEVTQTPSHQVTQMGQEVILRCVPISNHLYFYWYRQILGQKVEFLVSFYNNEISEKSEIFDDQFSVERPDGSNFTLKIRSTKLEDSAMYFCASRKNTEAFFGQGTRLTVV.

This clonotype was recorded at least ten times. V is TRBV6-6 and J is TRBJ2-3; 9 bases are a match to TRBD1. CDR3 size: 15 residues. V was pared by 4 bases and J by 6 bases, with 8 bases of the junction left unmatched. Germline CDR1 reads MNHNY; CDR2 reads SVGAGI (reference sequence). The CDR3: CASSSNRGLMDTQYF. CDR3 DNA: TGTGCCAGCAGTTCAAACAGGGGGCTCATGGATACGCAGTATTTT.

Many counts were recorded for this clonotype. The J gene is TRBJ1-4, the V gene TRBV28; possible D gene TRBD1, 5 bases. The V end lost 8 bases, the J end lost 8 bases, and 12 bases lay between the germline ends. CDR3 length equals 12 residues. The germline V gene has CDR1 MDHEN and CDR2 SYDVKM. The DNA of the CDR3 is TGTGCCAGCCGGCAGGGCCAAGAAAAACTGTTTTTT. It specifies CASRQGQEKLFF.

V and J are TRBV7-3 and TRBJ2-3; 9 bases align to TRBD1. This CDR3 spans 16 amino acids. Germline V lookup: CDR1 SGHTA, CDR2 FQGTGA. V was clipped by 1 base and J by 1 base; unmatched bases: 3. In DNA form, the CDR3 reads TGTGCCAGCAGCTTAAGCCGGGACAGGGGCACAGATACGCAGTATTTT. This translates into CASSLSRDRGTDTQYF.

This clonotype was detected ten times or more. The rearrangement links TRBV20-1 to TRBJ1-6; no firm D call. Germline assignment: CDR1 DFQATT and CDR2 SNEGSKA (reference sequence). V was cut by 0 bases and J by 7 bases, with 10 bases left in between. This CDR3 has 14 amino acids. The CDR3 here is CSAREGSLNSPLHF. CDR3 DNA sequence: TGCAGTGCTAGAGAGGGCAGCTTAAATTCACCCCTCCACTTT.

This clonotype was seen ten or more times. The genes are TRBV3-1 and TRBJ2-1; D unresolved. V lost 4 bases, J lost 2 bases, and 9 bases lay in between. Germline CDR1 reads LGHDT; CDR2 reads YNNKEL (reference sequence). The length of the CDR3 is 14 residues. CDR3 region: CASSRGETYNEQFF. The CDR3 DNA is TGTGCCAGCAGCCGTGGTGAGACCTACAATGAGCAGTTCTTC.

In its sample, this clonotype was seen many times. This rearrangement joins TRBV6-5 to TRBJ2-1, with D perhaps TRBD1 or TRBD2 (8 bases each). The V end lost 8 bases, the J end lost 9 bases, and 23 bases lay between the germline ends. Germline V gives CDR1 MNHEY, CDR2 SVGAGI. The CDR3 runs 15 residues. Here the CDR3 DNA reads TGTGCCAGCTATACAGGGGGACTAGGTTTTGGTGAGCAGTTCTTC. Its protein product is CASYTGGLGFGEQFF.

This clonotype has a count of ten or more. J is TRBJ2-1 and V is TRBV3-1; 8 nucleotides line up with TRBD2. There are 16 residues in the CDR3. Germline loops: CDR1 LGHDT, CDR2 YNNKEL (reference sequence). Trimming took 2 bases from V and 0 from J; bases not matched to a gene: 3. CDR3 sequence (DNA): TGTGCCAGCAGCCAACCGACTAGCGACTCCTACAATGAGCAGTTCTTC. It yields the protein CASSQPTSDSYNEQFF.

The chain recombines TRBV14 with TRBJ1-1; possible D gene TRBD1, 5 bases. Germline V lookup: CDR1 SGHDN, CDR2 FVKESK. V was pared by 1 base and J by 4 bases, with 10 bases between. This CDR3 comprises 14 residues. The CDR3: CASSQAGGSTEAFF. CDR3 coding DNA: TGTGCCAGCAGCCAAGCGGGGGGGAGCACTGAAGCTTTCTTT.

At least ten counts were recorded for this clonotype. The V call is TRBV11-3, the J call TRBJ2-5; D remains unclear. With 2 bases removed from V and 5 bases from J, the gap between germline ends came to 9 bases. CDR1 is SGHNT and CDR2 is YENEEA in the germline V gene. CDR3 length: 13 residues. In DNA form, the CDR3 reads TGTGCCAGCAGCTTATCCTTTCCGGAGACCCAGTACTTC. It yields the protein CASSLSFPETQYF. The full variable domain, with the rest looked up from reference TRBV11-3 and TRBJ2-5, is EAGVVQSPRYKIIEKKQPVAFWCNPISGHNTLYWYLQNLGQGPELLIRYENEEAVDDSQLPKDRFSAERLKGVDSTLKIQPAELGDSAVYLCASSLSFPETQYFGPGTRLLVL.

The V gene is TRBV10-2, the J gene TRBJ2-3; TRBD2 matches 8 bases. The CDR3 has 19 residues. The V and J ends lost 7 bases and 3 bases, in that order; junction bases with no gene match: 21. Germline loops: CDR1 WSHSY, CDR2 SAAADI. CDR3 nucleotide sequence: TGCGCCAGCATTCCCGTGGGGACTAGAGGTAGAGGTGAGACAGATACGCAGTATTTT. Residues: CASIPVGTRGRGETDTQYF.

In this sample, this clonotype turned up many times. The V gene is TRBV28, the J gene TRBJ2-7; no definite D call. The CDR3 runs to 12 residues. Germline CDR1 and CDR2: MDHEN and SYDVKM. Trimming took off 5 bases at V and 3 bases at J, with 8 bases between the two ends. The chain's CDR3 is CASSQTIYEQYF. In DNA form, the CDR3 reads TGTGCCAGCAGTCAGACCATCTACGAGCAGTACTTC. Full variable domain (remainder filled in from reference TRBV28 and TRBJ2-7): DVKVTQSSRYLVKRTGEKVFLECVQDMDHENMFWYRQDPGLGLRLIYFSYDVKMKEKGDIPEGYSVSREKKERFSLILESASTNQTSMYLCASSQTIYEQYFGPGTRLTVT.